What follows are 28 T cell receptor beta chains derived from one specimen sequenced in a study of T-cell reconstitution after alpha-beta-depleted transplantation in children. Preparation of the TCRbeta library used unique molecular identifiers. Via MiXCR, TCRdb re-called the PCR reads, giving one row per CDR3 protein. The sample shows about 420,000 distinct CDR3 sequences, 15% to 20% of them seen only once. The source material was PBMCs, mostly from graft donor cells, sampled 360 days after TCRalphabeta/CD19-depleted stem cell transplant. These receptors were collected from a boy less than two years old who had a stem cell transplant for Wiskott-Aldrich syndrome, so the T cells may come from the graft donor.

Only a few counts were recorded for this clonotype. In DNA form, the CDR3 reads TGTGCCAGCAGCCAAGGACTAGCGGGGGGCGAGCAGTTCTTC. Translated, it gives CASSQGLAGGEQFF. The chain employs TRBV7-6 and TRBJ2-1; 14 nucleotides agree with TRBD2. Trimming took 5 bases from V and 10 from J; bases not matched to a gene: 4. There are 14 residues in the CDR3. From germline, CDR1 is SGHVS and CDR2 FNYEAQ. The full variable domain, completed using reference TRBV7-6 and TRBJ2-1, is GAGVSQSPRYKVTKRGQDVALRCDPISGHVSLYWYRQALGQGPEFLTYFNYEAQQDKSGLPNDRFSAERPEGSISTLTIQRTEQRDSAMYRCASSQGLAGGEQFFGPGTRLTVL.

The V gene is TRBV21-1, the J gene TRBJ2-7; the table's D call of TRBD1 was not tested on the DNA. TRBV21-1 is termed a pseudogene. This CDR3 region has 15 residues. The CDR3 loop is CASSKVFGTDYEQYF. Written as DNA, the CDR3 is TGTGCCAGCAGCAAAGTTTTTGGGACAGATTACGAGCAGTACTTC.

This sequence joins TRBV20-1 and TRBJ2-7; no reliable D call. The CDR3 runs 14 residues. CDR1 and CDR2 (germline): DFQATT, SNEGSKA (reference sequence). V was trimmed by 7 bases and J by 4 bases, leaving 20 bases between them. The CDR3 reads CSVLLVGSTYEQYF. The CDR3 region has the DNA TGCAGTGTTCTGCTAGTGGGTTCCACATACGAGCAGTACTTC.

Note on this clonotype: This is likely a read error, given that the CDR3 carries no conserved phenylalanine or tryptophan at its end. The chain employs TRBV6-5 and TRBJ2-3, with D maybe TRBD1 (6 bases). CDR3 length equals 12 residues. Germline-derived CDR1 and CDR2 are MNHEY and SVGAGI. The V end was cut by 6 bases, the J end by 7 bases, with 11 bases between. In DNA, the CDR3 is TGTGCCAGCAGCCACAGGGAAAATACGCAGTATTAT. Protein: CASSHRENTQYY.

The table lists this clonotype with a few counts. The V and J genes are TRBV2 and TRBJ2-3; weak D call: TRBD1 (5 bases). Trimming took off 7 bases at V and 2 bases at J, with 10 bases between the two ends. CDR1 SNHLY and CDR2 FYNNEI come from the germline V gene. The CDR3 spans 13 residues. The CDR3 region has the DNA TGTGCCAGCATGGGGCAGCTCACAGATACGCAGTATTTT. Amino acid sequence: CASMGQLTDTQYF.

The CDR3 coding sequence is TGCAGTGCTAGAGTACTAGCGGGAGGGCCCAACGAGCAGTACTTC. This translates into CSARVLAGGPNEQYF. This sequence joins TRBV20-1 and TRBJ2-7; TRBD2 agrees at 13 bases. J gave up 5 bases and V 1 base, and 5 bases lay outside the gene matches. CDR1 and CDR2 (germline): DFQATT, SNEGSKA (reference sequence). CDR3 size: 15 residues.

The sample holds many counts of this clonotype. This chain uses TRBV10-2 with TRBJ2-3; 9 bases match TRBD2. Per germline, CDR1 WSHSY and CDR2 SAAADI. This CDR3 is 15 amino acids long. V lost 6 bases and J lost 2; bases outside the gene matches: 6. The CDR3 is CASSRTSVYTDTQYF. The CDR3 DNA is TGCGCCAGCAGCAGGACTAGCGTTTACACAGATACGCAGTATTTT.

The rearrangement joins TRBV7-9 to TRBJ2-5; D remains ambiguous. The CDR3 spans 15 residues. V lost 1 base to trimming and J lost 1 base, with 10 bases between them. Germline-derived CDR1 and CDR2 are SEHNR and FQNEAQ (reference sequence). CDR3 coding DNA: TGTGCCAGCAGCTTAGTTAAGGCGGTCCAAGAGACCCAGTACTTC. Its translation: CASSLVKAVQETQYF.

This sequence joins TRBV27 and TRBJ2-7; D may be TRBD1 (6 bases). The CDR3 is 16 residues long. CDR1 is MNHEY, CDR2 SMNVEV, per germline (reference sequence). V was shortened by 4 bases and J by 3 bases, with 19 bases between the two germline ends. The CDR3 DNA is TGTGCCAGCAGTTCCTATCCCACAGACAGGAACTACGAGCAGTACTTC. This translates into CASSSYPTDRNYEQYF.

The chain couples TRBV7-2 to TRBJ2-1; 7 bases fit TRBD2. The V gene's germline CDR1 is SGHTA and CDR2 FQGNSA. J was trimmed by 2 bases and V by 6 bases; bases with no gene match: 7. The CDR3 totals 15 residues. CDR3 residues: CASRPTSAPYNEQFF. CDR3 bases: TGTGCCAGCAGGCCTACTAGCGCCCCCTACAATGAGCAGTTCTTC.

In its sample, this clonotype was seen a few times. The rearrangement uses TRBV5-4 and TRBJ2-7; 7 bases fit TRBD1. With 4 bases clipped from V and 2 bases from J, the junction kept 6 bases outside the gene matches. Germline-derived CDR1 and CDR2 are SGHNT and YYREEE (reference sequence). The CDR3 runs 14 residues. CDR3 nucleotides: TGTGCCAGCAGCCCCAGCCAGGGGGCCTACGAGCAGTACTTC. Protein sequence: CASSPSQGAYEQYF.

The chain links TRBV11-2 to TRBJ1-6; D is unclear. Germline V CDR1 and CDR2: SGHAT, FQNNGV. The CDR3 is made up of 15 amino acids. V was trimmed by 3 bases and J by 3 bases, leaving 9 bases between them. The CDR3 DNA follows: TGTGCCAGCAGCTTCCGGCCGGACTATAATTCACCCCTCCACTTT. Its protein product is CASSFRPDYNSPLHF.

This clonotype was recorded a few times. The chain has TRBV27 and TRBJ2-1, with D perhaps TRBD1 (6 bases). This CDR3 region has 15 residues. Germline-derived CDR1 and CDR2 are MNHEY and SMNVEV (reference sequence). Trimming removed 2 bases at V and 8 bases at J, with 16 bases between. The CDR3 protein is CASSLGQGFIHEQFF. CDR3 bases: TGTGCCAGCAGTTTAGGTCAGGGGTTTATCCATGAGCAGTTCTTC.

This clonotype has only a few counts. The chain recombines TRBV11-2 with TRBJ2-1; 13 positions match TRBD2. Per the germline V gene, CDR1 is SGHAT and CDR2 is FQNNGV. CDR3 length equals 16 residues. V trimming: 0 bases; J trimming: 7 bases; junction bases outside the gene matches: 3. The chain's CDR3 is CASSLETSGRLNEQFF. The CDR3 DNA sequence: TGTGCCAGCAGCTTAGAGACTAGCGGGAGGTTAAATGAGCAGTTCTTC.

The chain combines TRBV3-1 with TRBJ2-5; 9 nucleotides match TRBD2. Per the germline V gene, CDR1 is LGHDT and CDR2 is YNNKEL (reference sequence). The CDR3 spans 16 residues. The junction had 6 bases not matched to a gene; V was cut back by 0 bases and J by 4 bases. The CDR3 here is CASSQDLAGGGETQYF. CDR3 bases: TGTGCCAGCAGCCAAGATCTCGCGGGAGGGGGAGAGACCCAGTACTTC.

The rearrangement links TRBV28 to TRBJ1-1; 9 bases align to TRBD1. Unmatched junction bases numbered 8, after V lost 1 base and J lost 11 bases. Per germline, CDR1 MDHEN and CDR2 SYDVKM. This CDR3 is built from 14 residues. CDR3 protein: CASSLYLLQGAAFF. The CDR3 bases are TGTGCCAGCAGTTTATACCTGCTACAGGGGGCCGCTTTCTTT.

This clonotype appeared once. A much larger clone differs from this one at a single base, so this may be a read error. Since the CDR3 does not end with the conserved phenylalanine or tryptophan, this likely comes from a read error. The chain's CDR3 is CSARDGAGGRTGELFL. In nucleotides, the CDR3 is TGCAGTGCTAGAGATGGAGCGGGGGGACGAACCGGGGAGCTGTTTTTA. The rearrangement joins TRBV20-1 to TRBJ2-2; 9 bases agree with TRBD2. The CDR3 is 16 residues long. J lost 5 bases, V lost 0 bases, and 7 bases had no gene match. Germline-derived CDR1 and CDR2 are DFQATT and SNEGSKA (reference sequence).

As for this clonotype: The germline gene is not matched at one end of the junction; a read error may be the cause. V is TRBV3-1 and J is TRBJ2-7; TRBD2 might be the D (5 bases). This CDR3 has 14 residues. Looked up from germline, CDR1 is LGHDT and CDR2 is YNNKEL (reference sequence). The CDR3 here is CPSSPTGLPYEQYF. CDR3 sequence (DNA): TGTCCCAGCAGCCCCACCGGACTTCCCTACGAGCAGTACTTC.

In this sample, this clonotype turned up many times. CDR3 coding DNA: TGTGCCAGCAAGGAGGGGCCAGGAAGCTACTACGAGCAGTACTTC. Translating it yields CASKEGPGSYYEQYF. This rearrangement joins TRBV12-3 or TRBV12-4 to TRBJ2-7; D is possibly TRBD2 (6 bases). The CDR3 is 15 residues long. V was clipped by 7 bases and J by 3 bases, with 19 bases between them.

This chain joins TRBV10-3 and TRBJ1-2; no definite D call. Deletions cut 4 bases from V and 2 bases from J, with 11 bases between. Germline assignment: CDR1 ENHRY and CDR2 SYGVKD. The CDR3 length is 14 residues. CDR3 DNA sequence: TGTGCCATCAGTGGGAAGGGTGGGAACTATGGCTACACCTTC. It yields the protein CAISGKGGNYGYTF.

The chain carries TRBV28 and TRBJ2-3, with 11 bases lining up with TRBD1. The length of the CDR3 is 19 residues. Looked up from germline, CDR1 is MDHEN and CDR2 is SYDVKM. J was trimmed by 4 bases and V by 1 base; bases with no gene match: 13. The CDR3 nucleotides are TGTGCCAGCAGTTTATTCGCGGGACAGGGGGGATCTTGGGCAGATACGCAGTATTTT. Translated, it gives CASSLFAGQGGSWADTQYF.

This clonotype was seen more than once but under ten times. The chain employs TRBV12-3 or TRBV12-4 and TRBJ2-7; D uncertain. The CDR3 covers 12 residues. The germline V and J ends were trimmed by 2 bases and 2 bases, with 4 bases remaining between them. Here the CDR3 reads CASSLKTYEQYF. The CDR3 DNA sequence: TGTGCCAGCAGTTTAAAGACCTACGAGCAGTACTTC.

This clonotype appeared many times. Sequence at one end of the junction differs from germline and may be a read error. The rearrangement uses TRBV12-3 or TRBV12-4 and TRBJ2-7; no firm D call. The CDR3 is 13 residues long. The CDR3 coding sequence is TGCGCCAGCAGCTTGACAAGCTCCTACGAGCAGTACTTC. This gives the protein CASSLTSSYEQYF.

This clonotype was seen a handful of times. The V gene is TRBV10-3, the J gene TRBJ2-7; tentatively, D is TRBD1 (5 bases). This CDR3 is built from 16 residues. Trimming took off 3 bases at V and 0 bases at J, with 15 bases between the two ends. Germline V gene lookup returns CDR1 ENHRY and CDR2 SYGVKD. CDR3 sequence: CAISEAARQLSYEQYF. The CDR3 bases are TGTGCCATCAGTGAAGCCGCCAGACAGCTCTCCTACGAGCAGTACTTC.

This sequence joins TRBV27 and TRBJ2-1; 11 positions match TRBD2. Unmatched junction bases numbered 6, after V lost 9 bases and J lost 8 bases. Germline CDR1 MNHEY, CDR2 SMNVEV (reference sequence). CDR3 size: 13 residues. The CDR3 protein is CASRLAGIYEQFF. DNA of the CDR3: TGTGCCAGTCGACTAGCGGGAATATATGAGCAGTTCTTC.

This clonotype has more than one count but fewer than ten. The J gene is TRBJ2-2, the V gene TRBV4-1; D not certain. This CDR3 has 16 amino acids. The ends were cut back, 0 bases at V and 4 bases at J, with 12 bases in the middle. Germline V gene lookup returns CDR1 MGHRA and CDR2 YSYEKL. CDR3 DNA sequence: TGCGCCAGCAGCCAAGAGGCTGGGGATGGCACCGGGGAGCTGTTTTTT. It encodes CASSQEAGDGTGELFF.

The chain recombines TRBV5-1 with TRBJ2-1, with TRBD2 identical over 13 bases. Per germline, CDR1 SGHRS and CDR2 YFSETQ. The trim removed 4 bases at V and 8 bases at J, leaving 9 bases unmatched. This CDR3 comprises 16 residues. CDR3 sequence reads: CASSTSTSGRGDEQFF. CDR3 DNA sequence: TGCGCCAGCAGCACCTCTACTAGCGGGAGGGGGGATGAGCAGTTCTTC. The full variable domain, with the rest looked up from reference TRBV5-1 and TRBJ2-1, is KAGVTQTPRYLIKTRGQQVTLSCSPISGHRSVSWYQQTPGQGLQFLFEYFSETQRNKGNFPGRFSGRQFSNSRSEMNVSTLELGDSALYLCASSTSTSGRGDEQFFGPGTRLTVL.

This chain joins TRBV12-3 or TRBV12-4 and TRBJ1-5, with D unresolved. This CDR3 is 13 amino acids long. The germline V and J ends were trimmed by 3 bases and 7 bases, with 10 bases remaining between them. The CDR3 DNA follows: TGTGCCAGCAGTTTCGAGGGCGGGCAGCCCCAGCATTTT. It yields the protein CASSFEGGQPQHF.